This TCR beta chain comes out of a study of cytomegalovirus exposure and HLA in healthy donors. Study information: In an early release, HLA-typed donors contributed 80 million to 95 million unique TCR sequences. General observations from the study: Several top significant clusters appeared, in a later analysis, to be linked to common viral pathogens. CMV serostatus alone was available as immune exposure information.

As to this clone: Antigen: not known.

The V gene's germline CDR1 is SNHLY and CDR2 FYNNEI. Trimming left V 6 bases short and J 0 bases short, with 12 bases between. This CDR3 contains 16 residues. In the PCR, 60 Vbeta and 13 Jbeta primers were used. Profiling relied on immunoSEQ multiplex PCR, and the TCRdb table lists in-frame clones only, not all of them. The table includes about 120,000 clones, about four fifths detected once. The rearrangement links TRBV2 to TRBJ1-6, with D possibly TRBD1 on 6 matching bases. This TCR came from a female donor in good health and CMV-seropositive. Material for sequencing was PBMCs. CDR3 DNA sequence: TGTGCCAGCAGGGGGCAGGGGAGCTCCTATAATTCACCCCTCCACTTT. Protein product: CASRGQGSSYNSPLHF.